Below are 27 T cell receptor beta chains sequenced from a single sample in a study of cytomegalovirus exposure and HLA in healthy donors (dated by TCRdb to about 2017). The library relied on the immunoSEQ multiplex PCR assay. For the multiplex PCR, a mixture combining 60 forward primers for TCR Vbeta segments and 13 reverse primers for TCR Jbeta segments was used. What TCRdb holds here is the immuneACCESS table cut down to in-frame rearrangements. Part of the clones is not present; checked against another copy, under half of the missing clones reflect an unresolved V gene, and the others are unexplained. The sample table contains around 85,000 clones; only one count was recorded for around 82% of them. The ten most abundant clones make up 1.1% of the sample. Sequencing was carried out using PBMCs. The receptors shown here come from a male donor in good health and CMV-seronegative.

This clone occurred a few times. V is TRBV7-3 and J is TRBJ2-1, with 7 bases aligning to TRBD1. From germline, CDR1 is SGHTA and CDR2 FQGTGA. This CDR3 contains 15 residues. J was trimmed by 8 bases and V by 2 bases; bases with no gene match: 9. CDR3 loop: CASSLVGTEYDEQFF. Here the CDR3 DNA reads TGTGCCAGCAGCTTAGTAGGGACAGAATATGATGAGCAGTTCTTC.

The CDR3 protein is CASSRQVGEQFF. The CDR3 DNA reads as TGTGCCAGCAGTCGACAGGTTGGAGAGCAGTTCTTC. This chain uses TRBV6-1 with TRBJ2-1, with a possible D match to TRBD1 (6 bases). The CDR3 is 12 residues long. V was trimmed by 5 bases and J by 10 bases, leaving 12 bases between them. Germline loops: CDR1 MNHNS, CDR2 SASEGT.

The chain employs TRBV5-1 and TRBJ1-1, with D possibly matching TRBD1 (5 bases). Germline lookup yields CDR1 SGHRS and CDR2 YFSETQ. V was cut by 4 bases and J by 0 bases, with 10 bases left in between. The CDR3 runs 14 residues. In DNA, the CDR3 is TGCGCCAGCAGCCGGGACTCCTTGAACACTGAAGCTTTCTTT. It translates to CASSRDSLNTEAFF.

The rearrangement links TRBV14 to TRBJ2-3; 8 bases are shared with TRBD1. Germline V gene lookup returns CDR1 SGHDN and CDR2 FVKESK. J lost 4 bases, V lost 4 bases, and 7 bases had no gene match. This CDR3 comprises 15 residues. In nucleotides, the CDR3 is TGTGCCAGCAGCCTCTGGACAGGGTCCGCAGATACGCAGTATTTT. Its translation is CASSLWTGSADTQYF.

The gene calls are TRBV9 and TRBJ2-1; possibly TRBD1 for D (6 bases). Germline assignment: CDR1 SGDLS and CDR2 YYNGEE. Trimming removed 6 bases at V and 7 bases at J, with 11 bases between. This CDR3 is built from 12 residues. CDR3 sequence: CASKGVGNEQFF. CDR3 bases: TGTGCCAGCAAGGGGGTTGGGAATGAGCAGTTCTTC.

The CDR3 nucleotides read TGTGCCAGCAGTGAGGGACTAGCGGGAGTCGAGACCCAGTACTTC. Protein sequence: CASSEGLAGVETQYF. The rearrangement joins TRBV25-1 to TRBJ2-5, with 14 bases that match TRBD2. Germline CDR1 MGHDK, CDR2 SYGVNS. The junction had 2 bases not matched to a gene; V was cut back by 3 bases and J by 5 bases. The CDR3 loop spans 15 amino acids.

As regards this clone: Other DNA sequences in the same sample also yield this CDR3. For the CDR3, the DNA is TGTGCCTGGAGTGTACAGCGGGGTCAGGGGGGCTACACCTTC. Protein: CAWSVQRGQGGYTF. The J gene is TRBJ1-2, the V gene TRBV30; D may be TRBD1 (6 bases). There are 14 residues in the CDR3. Germline V gene sequence: CDR1 GTSNPN, CDR2 SVGIG (reference sequence). V lost 0 bases, J lost 8 bases, and 16 bases lay in between. Filled out from reference TRBV30 and TRBJ1-2, the complete variable domain reads SQTIHQWPATLVQPVGSPLSLECTVEGTSNPNLYWYRQAAGRGLQLLFYSVGIGQISSEVPQNLSASRPQDRQFILSSKKLLLSDSGFYLCAWSVQRGQGGYTFGSGTRLTVV.

The rearrangement links TRBV5-6 to TRBJ2-5; no firm D call. The DNA end favors TRBJ2-7, so the J call may be wrong. CDR3 length: 12 residues. Germline assignment: CDR1 SGHDT and CDR2 YYEEEE. DNA for the CDR3: TGTGCCAGCAGCTCTCGAAGTCTCGAGCAGTACTTC. Protein: CASSSRSLEQYF.

A note on this clone: A read error may account for a junction end that differs from germline. The chain employs TRBV5-1 and TRBJ1-2; 9 positions agree with TRBD1. The V gene's germline CDR1 is SGHRS and CDR2 YFSETQ. This CDR3 is built from 15 residues. The CDR3: CASSSGTGRNYGYPF. In DNA form, the CDR3 reads TGCGCCAGCAGCTCGGGGACAGGGAGGAACTATGGCTACCCCTTC.

The chain carries TRBV4-2 and TRBJ1-1; TRBD1 might be the D (6 bases). The CDR3 sequence is 16 residues long. V was cut by 1 base and J by 7 bases, with 19 bases left in between. The germline V gene has CDR1 LGHNA and CDR2 YNFKEQ. CDR3 nucleotide sequence: TGTGCCAGCAGCCAAGGACTAGCCAGGACAGTTGGTGAAGCTTTCTTT. Translation: CASSQGLARTVGEAFF.

This chain uses TRBV7-6 with TRBJ1-6; 7 bases are shared with TRBD1. The CDR3 loop spans 16 amino acids. Germline assignment: CDR1 SGHVS and CDR2 FNYEAQ. J was trimmed by 7 bases and V by 5 bases; bases with no gene match: 11. The CDR3 is CASSPSTGQENSPLHF. CDR3 bases: TGTGCCAGCAGCCCGTCTACTGGACAGGAAAATTCACCCCTCCACTTT.

The chain combines TRBV25-1 with TRBJ2-5, with a possible D match to TRBD1 (5 bases). The CDR3 is made up of 15 amino acids. The germline V gene encodes CDR1 MGHDK and CDR2 SYGVNS. Between the trimmed V and J ends, which lost 0 bases and 1 base, there was a span of 9 bases. CDR3 DNA: TGTGCCAGCAGTGAATATGTCAGGGCCCAAGAGACCCAGTACTTC. This codes for CASSEYVRAQETQYF. The whole variable domain, remainder taken from reference TRBV25-1 and TRBJ2-5, is EADIYQTPRYLVIGTGKKITLECSQTMGHDKMYWYQQDPGMELHLIHYSYGVNSTEKGDLSSESTVSRIRTEHFPLTLESARPSHTSQYLCASSEYVRAQETQYFGPGTRLLVL.

This sequence joins TRBV7-2 and TRBJ1-2; D unclear. Per the germline V gene, CDR1 is SGHTA and CDR2 is FQGNSA. Trimming shortened V by 3 bases and J by 2 bases, and 7 bases separated the two germline ends. The CDR3 has 13 residues. CDR3 coding DNA: TGTGCCAGCAGCTTTGGACTCAACTATGGCTACACCTTC. The encoded protein is CASSFGLNYGYTF. Full variable domain (outside the CDR3, taken from reference TRBV7-2 and TRBJ1-2): GAGVSQSPSNKVTEKGKDVELRCDPISGHTALYWYRQSLGQGLEFLIYFQGNSAPDKSGLPSDRFSAERTGGSVSTLTIQRTQQEDSAVYLCASSFGLNYGYTFGSGTRLTVV.

This chain connects TRBV28 to TRBJ1-2, with D tentatively TRBD1 (5 bases). The ends were cut back, 5 bases at V and 7 bases at J, with 20 bases in the middle. This CDR3 has 15 residues. Germline lookup yields CDR1 MDHEN and CDR2 SYDVKM. The CDR3 DNA is TGTGCCAGCAGTCCGCTCCAGGGAATGGGCGGTGGCTACACCTTC. Its translation is CASSPLQGMGGGYTF.

V usage is TRBV2 and J usage is TRBJ2-3; 9 bases are a match to TRBD2. The germline V gene encodes CDR1 SNHLY and CDR2 FYNNEI. The CDR3 length is 15 residues. The V and J ends lost 7 bases and 3 bases, in that order; junction bases with no gene match: 8. The CDR3 loop is CASTNSGSVTDTQYF. The CDR3 region has the DNA TGTGCCAGCACTAATAGCGGGAGCGTAACAGATACGCAGTATTTT.

V and J are TRBV5-6 and TRBJ2-7; weak D call: TRBD2 (5 bases). The CDR3 spans 13 residues. Germline-derived CDR1 and CDR2 are SGHDT and YYEEEE. The germline V and J ends were trimmed by 4 bases and 7 bases, with 15 bases remaining between them. The CDR3 here is CASSPRVIREQYF. DNA for the CDR3: TGTGCCAGCAGCCCGAGGGTGATTAGAGAGCAGTACTTC.

The chain couples TRBV5-4 to TRBJ2-3, with no clear D. CDR3 length equals 14 residues. V shed 2 bases and J shed 0 bases, with 7 bases lying between them. Germline assignment: CDR1 SGHNT and CDR2 YYREEE (reference sequence). The CDR3 spells CASSLRTSTDTQYF. The CDR3 region has the DNA TGTGCCAGCAGCTTACGTACTAGCACAGATACGCAGTATTTT.

The chain has TRBV5-5 and TRBJ2-5; no firm D call. The CDR3 covers 13 residues. V was clipped by 2 bases and J by 2 bases, with 7 bases between them. The germline V gene encodes CDR1 SGHKS and CDR2 YYEKEE (reference sequence). The DNA for the CDR3 is TGTGCCAGCAGCTTCCAGGCACAAGAGACCCAGTACTTC. This codes for CASSFQAQETQYF. The variable domain in full, with the rest retrieved from reference TRBV5-5 and TRBJ2-5, is DAGVTQSPTHLIKTRGQQVTLRCSPISGHKSVSWYQQVLGQGPQFIFQYYEKEERGRGNFPDRFSARQFPNYSSELNVNALLLGDSALYLCASSFQAQETQYFGPGTRLLVL.

This clone appeared a few times. This chain joins TRBV7-2 and TRBJ1-6, with TRBD1 matching 8 bases. From germline, CDR1 is SGHTA and CDR2 FQGNSA. V lost 4 bases and J lost 6; bases outside the gene matches: 11. There are 17 residues in the CDR3. The CDR3 is CASSWGVRGQRNSPLHF. The CDR3 nucleotides are TGTGCCAGCAGCTGGGGCGTCAGGGGGCAGCGTAATTCACCCCTCCACTTT.

This clone was observed a handful of times. The chain recombines TRBV6-5 with TRBJ1-1; possible D gene TRBD1, 5 bases. V lost 6 bases to trimming and J lost 2 bases, with 10 bases between them. Germline CDR1 and CDR2: MNHEY and SVGAGI. There are 13 residues in the CDR3. This CDR3 is CASRRDPNTEAFF. CDR3 nucleotides: TGTGCCAGCAGGCGGGACCCAAACACTGAAGCTTTCTTT.

The chain combines TRBV28 with TRBJ2-5; a weak D match, TRBD2 (6 bases). The end of the DNA aligns better with TRBJ2-7, so the J call may be wrong. Germline CDR1 reads MDHEN; CDR2 reads SYDVKM. The CDR3 sequence is 17 residues long. The CDR3 DNA reads as TGTGCCAGCAGTTTAGCTGGCTTCGGGGGACCTTCCTACGAGCAGTACTTC. Amino acid sequence: CASSLAGFGGPSYEQYF.

This sequence joins TRBV21-1 and TRBJ2-3; the D segment call TRBD1 is taken from the table without a DNA check. TRBV21-1 is deemed a pseudogene. This CDR3 is 15 amino acids long. CDR3 sequence reads: CASSTDRWGTDTQYF. DNA for the CDR3: TGTGCCAGCAGCACGGACAGGTGGGGCACAGATACGCAGTATTTT.

The chain employs TRBV18 and TRBJ1-3, with TRBD1 matching 12 bases. Per germline, CDR1 KGHSH and CDR2 LQKENI. This CDR3 has 16 residues. The V and J ends lost 5 bases and 4 bases, in that order; junction bases with no gene match: 6. The CDR3 here is CASSAGTGGNGNTIYF. Here the CDR3 DNA reads TGTGCCAGCTCAGCTGGGACAGGGGGCAACGGAAACACCATATATTTT.

The chain couples TRBV5-6 to TRBJ1-4, with D possibly being TRBD1 (5 bases). The CDR3 has 16 amino acids. Germline lookup yields CDR1 SGHDT and CDR2 YYEEEE. Deletions cut 4 bases from V and 7 bases from J, with 20 bases between. CDR3 in amino acids: CASSPRGSYRGEKLFF. For the CDR3, the DNA is TGTGCCAGCAGCCCGCGGGGCTCCTACCGTGGTGAAAAACTGTTTTTT.

In this sample, this clone turned up once. V usage is TRBV5-4 and J usage is TRBJ2-1; 12 nucleotides match TRBD1. Looked up from germline, CDR1 is SGHNT and CDR2 is YYREEE (reference sequence). This CDR3 is built from 17 residues. V lost 1 base and J lost 8; bases outside the gene matches: 10. CDR3 nucleotide sequence: TGTGCCAGCAGCTTGCCCGCCGGGGACAGGGGGCTGGATGAGCAGTTCTTC. Its translation is CASSLPAGDRGLDEQFF.

The chain carries TRBV9 and TRBJ1-2, with no clear D. V shed 0 bases and J shed 5 bases, with 5 bases lying between them. Germline values: CDR1 SGDLS, CDR2 YYNGEE. The CDR3 length is 12 residues. The CDR3 region has the DNA TGTGCCAGCAGCGTAGGAGGGTATGGCTACACCTTC. It is translated as CASSVGGYGYTF.

This clone was recorded only once. The rearrangement uses TRBV14 and TRBJ2-5; a weak D match, TRBD1 (5 bases). Per the germline V gene, CDR1 is SGHDN and CDR2 is FVKESK. The germline V and J ends were trimmed by 3 bases and 1 base, with 12 bases remaining between them. The CDR3 has 15 residues. As DNA, the CDR3 is TGTGCCAGCAGCCACCTCCAGGGATTCCAAGAGACCCAGTACTTC. This codes for CASSHLQGFQETQYF.